The 7 T cell receptor beta chains below were found in one sample sequenced in a study of blood T cell repertoires in COVID-19. TCRdb's copy holds only in-frame clones and misses some; the assay was immunoSEQ multiplex PCR. The data hold under 45,000 clones, with 80% to 90% observed a single time. The sample was peripheral blood. The receptors here all came from a man aged 40-50 years with active COVID-19.

The rearrangement links TRBV10-2 to TRBJ2-7, with 11 bases matching TRBD1. The CDR3 is 13 amino acids. Germline trimming cut 5 bases from V and 6 bases from J; bases unmatched to any gene: 3. Per the germline V gene, CDR1 is WSHSY and CDR2 is SAAADI. The CDR3 region has the DNA TGCGCCAGCAGTCCGGGACAGGGGGGCGAGCAGTACTTC. Protein: CASSPGQGGEQYF.

This clone has a single count. The V call is TRBV5-6, the J call TRBJ1-5, with 9 bases that match TRBD1. This CDR3 contains 19 residues. V was pared by 4 bases and J by 0 bases, with 14 bases of the junction left unmatched. Germline V gene lookup returns CDR1 SGHDT and CDR2 YYEEEE. CDR3 loop: CASSLGPGTGSNSNQPQHF. Written as DNA, the CDR3 is TGTGCCAGCAGCCTGGGACCCGGGACAGGGTCTAATAGCAATCAGCCCCAGCATTTT. Drawing the rest from reference TRBV5-6 and TRBJ1-5, the complete variable domain is DAGVTQSPTHLIKTRGQQVTLRCSPKSGHDTVSWYQQALGQGPQFIFQYYEEEERQRGNFPDRFSGHQFPNYSSELNVNALLLGDSALYLCASSLGPGTGSNSNQPQHFGDGTRLSIL.

CDR3 in amino acids: CASSPRQASSYEQYF. Written as DNA, the CDR3 is TGTGCCAGCAGTCCCCGACAGGCCAGCTCCTACGAGCAGTACTTC. The chain couples TRBV28 to TRBJ2-7; TRBD1 might be the D (6 bases). The CDR3 consists of 15 residues. V gave up 5 bases and J gave up 0 bases, with 14 bases separating them. The germline CDR1 and CDR2 sequences are MDHEN and SYDVKM.

This chain links TRBV28 with TRBJ2-3; D is possibly TRBD1 (6 bases). The germline V gene encodes CDR1 MDHEN and CDR2 SYDVKM. Trimming stripped 7 bases from V and 1 base from J, with 18 bases between. The CDR3 is made up of 16 amino acids. CDR3 region: CASNYRDSRGTDTQYF. The DNA for the CDR3 is TGTGCCAGCAACTACAGGGATTCGCGCGGCACAGATACGCAGTATTTT.

The chain employs TRBV7-6 and TRBJ2-3, with 7 positions matching TRBD1. CDR1 and CDR2 from the germline V gene are SGHVS and FNYEAQ. The CDR3 has 18 amino acids. With 4 bases clipped from V and 1 base from J, the junction kept 14 bases outside the gene matches. As DNA, the CDR3 is TGTGCCAGCAGCTCTCCTCCGGGACAGCCTTTGGGCACAGATACGCAGTATTTT. Translation gives CASSSPPGQPLGTDTQYF.

The table lists this clone with a count of one. The chain links TRBV6-6 to TRBJ1-1, with D unclear. Deletions cut 0 bases from V and 1 base from J, with 9 bases between. This CDR3 region has 15 residues. Germline CDR1 is MNHNY and CDR2 is SVGAGI (reference sequence). CDR3 sequence: CASSYSRSQNTEAFF. For the CDR3, the DNA is TGTGCCAGCAGTTACTCCCGGTCCCAGAACACTGAAGCTTTCTTT.

The chain uses TRBV30 and TRBJ1-6; D call uncertain. The CDR3 spans 16 residues. Germline CDR1 reads GTSNPN; CDR2 reads SVGIG (reference sequence). V was cut by 0 bases and J by 8 bases, with 17 bases left in between. DNA of the CDR3: TGTGCCTGGAGTGTTAGTCTCTTGCCAAATGATTCACCCCTCCACTTT. Translation: CAWSVSLLPNDSPLHF.